Below, 15 T cell receptor beta chains from the same sample are listed, as sequenced in a study of blood T cells in healthy people across ages. Primed by a sample-barcoded 5' primer and a J-beta primer mix, a second PCR proceeded for about 6 to 11 cycles. Each CDR3 protein gets one entry after TCRdb re-called the 5' RACE reads with MiXCR. The repertoire includes 1.5 million to 2 million distinct CDR3 sequences, about 32% of them detected once, and approximately 10% sits in the top ten. Source material: blood. These receptors all come from a woman in her twenties or thirties in good health.

The chain employs TRBV27 and TRBJ2-2; D gene uncertain. The germline V gene encodes CDR1 MNHEY and CDR2 SMNVEV (reference sequence). The CDR3 consists of 13 residues. V was clipped by 8 bases and J by 6 bases, with 13 bases between them. In DNA form, the CDR3 reads TGTGCCAGCCGTCCAGCGCAGGCCGGGGAGCTGTTTTTT. Its protein is CASRPAQAGELFF.

Note on this clonotype: No DNA is shown, since the ends of the CDR3 on it are uncertain; the CDR3 is the one TCRdb lists. V usage is TRBV21-1 and J usage is TRBJ2-3; the table's D call, TRBD1, has no DNA check behind it. TRBV21-1 is a documented pseudogene. The CDR3 is 16 residues long, counting both termini. CDR3 residues: CASSKVGAGITDTQYF.

This clonotype has a single count. An end of the junction differs from the germline gene, which may be a read error. The J gene is TRBJ2-5, the V gene TRBV28, with D possibly called TRBD1 or TRBD2 (5 bases each). CDR3 size: 14 residues. Germline V gene data show CDR1 as MDHEN and CDR2 as SYDVKM. The CDR3 protein is CASSRDPGQEPQYF. Written as DNA, the CDR3 is TGTGCCAGCAGCCGGGACCCGGGTCAAGAGCCCCAGTACTTC. The full variable domain, completed using reference TRBV28 and TRBJ2-5, is DVKVTQSSRYLVKRTGEKVFLECVQDMDHENMFWYRQDPGLGLRLIYFSYDVKMKEKGDIPEGYSVSREKKERFSLILESASTNQTSMYLCASSRDPGQEPQYFGPGTRLLVL.

Comment on this clonotype: The junction departs from the called germline gene at one end, perhaps through a read error. The V call is TRBV20-1, the J call TRBJ2-1; unclear D gene. This CDR3 comprises 14 residues. CDR1 DFQATT and CDR2 SNEGSKA come from the germline V gene (reference sequence). Here the CDR3 reads CSQPNPSSYNEQFF. CDR3 DNA sequence: TGCAGTCAACCTAATCCGAGCTCCTACAACGAGCAGTTCTTC.

The chain joins TRBV4-1 to TRBJ1-2; D unresolved. Germline V gene lookup returns CDR1 MGHRA and CDR2 YSYEKL. V was trimmed by 1 base and J by 2 bases, leaving 8 bases between them. CDR3 size: 14 residues. The CDR3 DNA reads as TGCGCCAGCAGCCAAGTGGACGCGAACTATGGCTACACCTTC. Translation gives CASSQVDANYGYTF.

The chain joins TRBV10-2 to TRBJ2-1; TRBD1 aligns across 7 bases. V trimming: 4 bases; J trimming: 7 bases; junction bases outside the gene matches: 7. Germline V CDR1 and CDR2: WSHSY, SAAADI. The CDR3 runs 14 residues. The CDR3 sequence is CASSGQGPTNEQFF. CDR3 coding DNA: TGCGCCAGCAGTGGACAGGGTCCCACAAATGAGCAGTTCTTC.

Concerning this clonotype itself: One base away lies a much larger clone, so this may be a sequencing read error. The chain couples TRBV7-2 to TRBJ2-5; no definite D call. This CDR3 contains 15 residues. The V gene lost 5 bases and the J gene lost 1 base, with 14 bases spanning the gap. Germline lookup yields CDR1 SGHTA and CDR2 FQGNSA. The CDR3 coding sequence is TGTGCCAGCAGCCCCGATTCACCAGCCCAAGAGACCCAGTACTTC. Translating gives CASSPDSPAQETQYF.

The chain recombines TRBV19 with TRBJ2-7; the match to TRBD1 covers 7 bases. The CDR3 extends over 14 amino acids. The germline V gene has CDR1 LNHDA and CDR2 SQIVND (reference sequence). The ends lost 4 bases at V and 3 bases at J; junction bases unmatched: 6. CDR3 in amino acids: CASSRETGIYEQYF. CDR3 nucleotide sequence: TGTGCCAGTAGTAGGGAGACAGGGATCTACGAGCAGTACTTC.

In this sample, this clonotype turned up many times. The V and J genes are TRBV20-1 and TRBJ2-7; TRBD1 agrees at 9 bases. V shed 1 base, J shed 3 bases, and the junction held 10 bases outside the gene matches. Per the germline V gene, CDR1 is DFQATT and CDR2 is SNEGSKA (reference sequence). The length of the CDR3 is 16 residues. The CDR3 loop is CSARAGTGKSVYEQYF. DNA for the CDR3: TGCAGTGCTAGAGCCGGGACAGGGAAGAGTGTCTACGAGCAGTACTTC.

This chain uses TRBV5-1 with TRBJ1-4; possibly TRBD1 for D (6 bases). The CDR3 covers 14 residues. V was trimmed by 4 bases and J by 4 bases, leaving 11 bases between them. Germline loops: CDR1 SGHRS, CDR2 YFSETQ. CDR3 sequence reads: CASSPRGGNEKLFF. The CDR3 nucleotides read TGCGCCAGCAGCCCCAGAGGGGGTAATGAAAAACTGTTTTTT.

V is TRBV5-1 and J is TRBJ2-7; TRBD1 matches at 12 bases. The germline gives CDR1 SGHRS, CDR2 YFSETQ. This CDR3 is built from 19 residues. The trim removed 4 bases at V and 3 bases at J, leaving 17 bases unmatched. The CDR3 loop is CASSAKGESGQGALYEQYF. For the CDR3, the DNA is TGCGCCAGCAGCGCGAAGGGGGAGTCGGGACAGGGGGCTCTCTACGAGCAGTACTTC.

The rearrangement uses TRBV15 and TRBJ2-5; 7 bases are shared with TRBD1. Germline-derived CDR1 and CDR2 are LNHNV and YYDKDF (reference sequence). Losses at the gene ends were 3 bases for V and 5 bases for J; bases not matched to a gene: 12. The CDR3 spans 16 residues. DNA of the CDR3: TGTGCCACCAGCAGGCCCGCGGCACAGGGGTGGGAGACCCAGTACTTC. This encodes CATSRPAAQGWETQYF.

V is TRBV27 and J is TRBJ2-7; 7 bases map to TRBD1. CDR1 and CDR2 from the germline V gene are MNHEY and SMNVEV (reference sequence). The CDR3 is 12 amino acids. Trimming took 4 bases from V and 12 from J; bases not matched to a gene: 9. CDR3: CASSSLGQAPYF. CDR3 DNA sequence: TGTGCCAGCAGTTCACTCGGACAGGCCCCGTACTTC.

This clonotype was seen a single time. The CDR3 DNA follows: TGTGCCAGCAGCCCCCGGCAGGCAAGAACCGCTGGCTACACCTTC. Amino acids: CASSPRQARTAGYTF. J is TRBJ1-2 and V is TRBV3-1; D uncertain. Trimming left V 4 bases short and J 7 bases short, with 19 bases between. The CDR3 has 15 residues. Germline V gene lookup returns CDR1 LGHDT and CDR2 YNNKEL (reference sequence).

This clonotype occurred many times. The rearrangement joins TRBV20-1 to TRBJ2-7, with D possibly TRBD1 on 6 matching bases. The germline V gene encodes CDR1 DFQATT and CDR2 SNEGSKA (reference sequence). The CDR3 extends over 13 amino acids. Trimming removed 3 bases at V and 2 bases at J, with 11 bases between. The CDR3 DNA is TGCAGTGCTAGTCCCCACAGGGCCTACGAGCAGTACTTC. Protein sequence: CSASPHRAYEQYF.